This T cell receptor beta chain was documented in a study of cytomegalovirus exposure and HLA in healthy donors. Whole-study results and caveats: The study put some 160 TCR beta chains on its list as cytomegalovirus-associated. Available immune exposure information covered CMV serostatus only.

The CDR3 has 11 amino acids. V was cut by 3 bases and J by 5 bases, with 4 bases left in between. Germline CDR1 is LNHNV and CDR2 is YYDKDF (reference sequence). Points on this clone: Its specificity is unknown.

PCR amplification relied on 60 Vbeta primers (plus 13 Jbeta primers). Using immunoSEQ multiplex PCR, the repertoire was profiled, and TCRdb retains in-frame clones only, with some absent. Among around 120,000 clones listed, about four fifths were seen once. The rearrangement joins TRBV15 to TRBJ1-1, with D hard to call. This TCR was recovered from a man aged 18-30 years in good health and CMV-seronegative. The sequencing input was PBMCs. In nucleotides, the CDR3 is TGTGCCACCAGCAGCTTAACTGAAGCTTTCTTT. Translation: CATSSLTEAFF.